Each of the 5 T cell receptor beta chains below was sequenced from the same sample in a study of blood T cell repertoires in COVID-19. The protocol was immunoSEQ multiplex PCR, while the TCRdb copy is restricted to in-frame clones and leaves out a portion. The top ten hold less than 2.5% of the sample, which has about 160,000 clones, roughly 93% seen once. The sample comprised peripheral blood. These receptors came from a man aged 18 to 35 with acute or convalescent COVID-19.

The chain couples TRBV25-1 to TRBJ1-4; possibly TRBD1 for D (5 bases). V gave up 1 base and J gave up 2 bases, with 11 bases separating them. Germline V lookup: CDR1 MGHDK, CDR2 SYGVNS. The CDR3 is 16 residues long. The DNA of the CDR3 is TGTGCCAGCAGTGAATCGCGGGGCGCTACTAATGAAAAACTGTTTTTT. This encodes CASSESRGATNEKLFF.

The chain links TRBV2 to TRBJ1-1; TRBD1 is a possible D gene (5 bases). Trimming removed 7 bases from V and 0 bases from J, with 15 bases in between. Germline assignment: CDR1 SNHLY and CDR2 FYNNEI. The CDR3 consists of 15 residues. CDR3 in amino acids: CASTRRGSMNTEAFF. In DNA, the CDR3 is TGTGCCAGCACCAGGAGGGGCAGTATGAACACTGAAGCTTTCTTT.

The V call is TRBV10-3, the J call TRBJ2-7, with 8 nucleotides matching TRBD1. Germline V gene lookup returns CDR1 ENHRY and CDR2 SYGVKD. This CDR3 spans 14 amino acids. With 6 bases clipped from V and 3 bases from J, the junction kept 7 bases outside the gene matches. The CDR3 is CAIRETGAGYEQYF. For the CDR3, the DNA is TGTGCCATCAGGGAGACAGGGGCAGGCTACGAGCAGTACTTC.

CDR3 loop: CATQPERYNEQFF. The CDR3 coding sequence is TGTGCCACCCAACCAGAGCGGTACAATGAGCAGTTCTTC. The J gene is TRBJ2-1, the V gene TRBV27; D might be TRBD2 (5 bases). Deletions cut 10 bases from V and 4 bases from J, with 14 bases between. The germline gives CDR1 MNHEY, CDR2 SMNVEV (reference sequence). The length of the CDR3 is 13 residues.

This clone is a singleton in its sample. The V gene is TRBV5-1, the J gene TRBJ2-5; 7 positions match TRBD2. The germline V gene encodes CDR1 SGHRS and CDR2 YFSETQ. The length of the CDR3 is 17 residues. The J segment lost 2 bases and the V segment lost 1 base, leaving 11 bases of the junction unmatched. The CDR3 loop is CASSLTPPSGQQETQYF. Written as DNA, the CDR3 is TGCGCCAGCAGCTTGACCCCCCCTAGCGGTCAACAAGAGACCCAGTACTTC.